Shown below are 10 T cell receptor beta chains from a single sample sequenced in a study of identifying expanded T cells in peripheral blood. TCRdb's copy holds only in-frame clones and misses some; the assay was immunoSEQ multiplex PCR. Here the sample spans about 86,000 clones, approximately 85% being singletons. The source material was blood. The receptors stem from a person aged 18 to 75 in good health.

The rearrangement uses TRBV10-3 and TRBJ2-7, with TRBD2 as a possible D gene (5 bases). In germline, CDR1 is ENHRY, CDR2 SYGVKD. V lost 10 bases and J 0 bases, leaving 16 bases between the germline ends. CDR3 length: 14 residues. CDR3 sequence: CASRSRDTSYEQYF. The CDR3 bases are TGTGCCAGTAGGAGTCGGGATACCTCCTACGAGCAGTACTTC.

The V and J genes are TRBV9 and TRBJ1-1; TRBD1 might be the D (5 bases). The length of the CDR3 is 15 residues. The V and J ends lost 4 bases and 1 base respectively, with 14 bases between them. From germline, CDR1 is SGDLS and CDR2 YYNGEE. In nucleotides, the CDR3 is TGTGCCAGCAGCCCGATGAAGGGGAGGAACACTGAAGCTTTCTTT. Residues: CASSPMKGRNTEAFF.

The gene calls are TRBV6-6 and TRBJ1-2; TRBD1 matches 8 bases. The V gene end was trimmed by 6 bases and the J gene end by 4 bases; junction bases not matched to a gene: 13. This CDR3 has 16 residues. CDR1 and CDR2 from the germline V gene are MNHNY and SVGAGI (reference sequence). The CDR3 coding sequence is TGTGCCAGCAGGACACTAGGGACAGGAAAATTCTATGGCTACACCTTC. Its protein is CASRTLGTGKFYGYTF.

This rearrangement joins TRBV7-2 to TRBJ2-3, with TRBD2 matching over 13 bases. The J segment lost 3 bases and the V segment lost 5 bases, leaving 5 bases of the junction unmatched. This CDR3 region has 16 residues. Germline CDR1 reads SGHTA; CDR2 reads FQGNSA. The CDR3 DNA follows: TGTGCCAGCAGCACCCTGACTAGCGGGGGGACAGATACGCAGTATTTT. Translating gives CASSTLTSGGTDTQYF.

This chain's CDR3 is CASNTGTATYEQYF. For the CDR3, the DNA is TGTGCCAGCAATACCGGGACCGCGACCTACGAGCAGTACTTC. V usage is TRBV6-1 and J usage is TRBJ2-7, with D perhaps given as TRBD1 or TRBD2 (5 bases each). The germline V and J ends were trimmed by 7 bases and 2 bases, with 15 bases remaining between them. The CDR3 extends over 14 amino acids. Germline assignment: CDR1 MNHNS and CDR2 SASEGT.

The chain has TRBV7-9 and TRBJ1-2; no firm D call. This CDR3 is 14 amino acids long. V dropped 3 bases and J dropped 2 bases, with 10 bases sitting between them. Germline V gene sequence: CDR1 SEHNR, CDR2 FQNEAQ (reference sequence). CDR3 coding DNA: TGTGCCAGCAGCTTTGTCGGTTCGAACTATGGCTACACCTTC. This codes for CASSFVGSNYGYTF.

DNA of the CDR3: TGCAGCGCCAGACCCCAACAGAGCTCCTACGAGCAGTACTTC. It translates to CSARPQQSSYEQYF. The V gene is TRBV29-1, the J gene TRBJ2-7; D unresolved. The ends were cut back, 7 bases at V and 0 bases at J, with 16 bases in the middle. The CDR3 totals 14 residues. The germline CDR1 and CDR2 sequences are SQVTM and ANQGSEA.

The CDR3: CATSRGAGPYNQPQHF. CDR3 nucleotides: TGTGCCACCAGCAGAGGTGCAGGGCCCTACAATCAGCCCCAGCATTTT. The V and J genes are TRBV15 and TRBJ1-5; tentative D call: TRBD1 (5 bases). The CDR3 is 16 amino acids. Deletions cut 1 base from V and 3 bases from J, with 13 bases between. Germline-derived CDR1 and CDR2 are LNHNV and YYDKDF (reference sequence).

This clone was observed once. This chain links TRBV18 with TRBJ1-6; TRBD1 is a possible D gene (5 bases). Trimming left V 10 bases short and J 10 bases short, with 29 bases between. The CDR3 sequence is 17 residues long. Germline values: CDR1 KGHSH, CDR2 LQKENI. CDR3 DNA: TGTGCCAACCCACCGCCAGAGGGGAGGTTGATGGAGTCACCCCTCCACTTT. Its translation is CANPPPEGRLMESPLHF.

The V call is TRBV7-8, the J call TRBJ2-5; perhaps TRBD1 as D (5 bases). Trimming pared 5 bases from V and 7 bases from J, leaving 14 bases between. This CDR3 is 13 amino acids long. Germline V gene lookup returns CDR1 SGHVS and CDR2 FQNEAQ. The CDR3 DNA is TGTGCCAGCAGCCAACAGGTTTCCGGGACCCAGTACTTC. Translating gives CASSQQVSGTQYF.